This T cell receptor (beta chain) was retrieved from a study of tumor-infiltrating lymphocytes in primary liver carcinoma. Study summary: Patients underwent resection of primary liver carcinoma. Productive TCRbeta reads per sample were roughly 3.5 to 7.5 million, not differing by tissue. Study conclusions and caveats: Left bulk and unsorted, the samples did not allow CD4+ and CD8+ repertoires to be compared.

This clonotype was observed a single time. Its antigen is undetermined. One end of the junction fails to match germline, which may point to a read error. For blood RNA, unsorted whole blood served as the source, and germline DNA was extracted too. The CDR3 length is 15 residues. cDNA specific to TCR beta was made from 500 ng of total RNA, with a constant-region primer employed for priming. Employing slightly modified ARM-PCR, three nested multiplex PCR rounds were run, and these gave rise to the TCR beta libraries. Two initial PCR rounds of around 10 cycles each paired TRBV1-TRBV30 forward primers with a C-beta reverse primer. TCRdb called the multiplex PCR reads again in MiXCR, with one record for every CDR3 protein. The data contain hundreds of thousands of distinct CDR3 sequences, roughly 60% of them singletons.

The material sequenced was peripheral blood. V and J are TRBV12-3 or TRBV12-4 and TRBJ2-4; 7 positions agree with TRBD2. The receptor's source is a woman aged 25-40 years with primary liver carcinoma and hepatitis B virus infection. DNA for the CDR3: TGCGCCAGCAGTCATCTAGCGGTGTCCAAAACCATTCAGTACTTC. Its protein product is CASSHLAVSKTIQYF.